This T cell receptor beta chain was captured in a study of T cells in Graves' hyperthyroidism and ophthalmopathy. This clonotype has at least ten counts. This CDR3 region has 17 residues. CDR1 is MDHEN, CDR2 SYDVKM, per germline. Trimming took 3 bases from V and 9 from J; bases not matched to a gene: 10. Amplification of TCR beta CDR3 regions used RNA as the template. With the HTBI primer set, the TCR CDR3 went through a first round of RT-PCR. TCRdb re-analysed the multiplex PCR reads in MiXCR, keeping a single row per CDR3 protein. This repertoire shows hundreds of thousands of distinct CDR3 sequences, under 15% found once; its top ten account for less than 10%.

This receptor was obtained from a woman under 30 with Graves' hyperthyroidism. V and J are TRBV28 and TRBJ2-1; 14 bases are shared with TRBD2. The specimen sequenced was blood. The CDR3, as DNA: TGTGCCAGCAGTTTGGGACTAGCGGGAGCAAGCTTGGGTGAGCAGTTCTTC. Translating it yields CASSLGLAGASLGEQFF.